What follows describes a single TCR beta chain. The target antigen is unknown. This entry belongs to a study of shared clonotypes between healthy human individuals. Regarding the study as a whole: Non-shared clonotypes had lower generation probabilities than clonotypes shared by all four sorted-subset donors. Among the subsets, naive ones generally showed larger estimated richness than memory ones.

This CDR3 has 15 amino acids. V shed 0 bases, J shed 3 bases, and the junction held 5 bases outside the gene matches. In germline, CDR1 is SEHNR, CDR2 FQNEAQ (reference sequence). The authors' processing: Filtering of immunoSEQ junctional sequences could not match full-length read filtering. Using immunoSEQ multiplex PCR, the repertoire was profiled, and TCRdb retains in-frame clones only, with some absent. V, J and clone size reflect that table, while D and trimming were determined from the DNA. Of roughly 570,000 clones listed, 95% to 98% were seen once; the top ten hold approximately 0.3%. Terminally differentiated effector memory CD45RA+ cells were left out of the naive CD8 fraction, which was CD45RO-negative and positively selected for CCR7. The study drew all its donors from Caucasian adults living in Nashville, Tennessee.

The sample comprised naive CD8+ T cells sorted from blood. This receptor was taken from a young man in good health. V gene TRBV7-9 combines with J gene TRBJ2-7; 7 bases line up with TRBD2. CDR3 protein: CASSLALALYYEQYF. CDR3 DNA sequence: TGTGCCAGCAGCTTAGCACTAGCGCTGTACTACGAGCAGTACTTC.